This TCR beta chain was sequenced during a study of post-analysis software for immune sequencing data. Overall study results and limits: Roughly 5 TRBV segments, TRBV5-6, TRBV5-1 and TRBV20-1 among them, were found more frequent in patients than controls.

This clonotype was detected only a few times. What it binds is not known. The V end lost 7 bases, the J end lost 5 bases, and 10 bases lay between the germline ends. Germline V gene sequence: CDR1 SQVTM, CDR2 ANQGSEA. This CDR3 region has 11 residues. Tagging with unique molecular identifiers was a feature of the TCR beta cDNA libraries. MiXCR, run by TCRdb on the PCR reads, gives a single entry per CDR3 protein. This sample carries 800,000 to 950,000 distinct CDR3 sequences, about 50% of them seen once, and the ten largest clones take 4.6%. V usage is TRBV29-1 and J usage is TRBJ2-3; tentatively, D is TRBD1 or TRBD2 (5 bases each). Sample: blood. This clonotype was sampled from a girl aged 10-17 years with multiple sclerosis. The CDR3 region has the DNA TGCAGCGGGGACCTGGGAGATACGCAGTATTTT. Translated, it gives CSGDLGDTQYF.